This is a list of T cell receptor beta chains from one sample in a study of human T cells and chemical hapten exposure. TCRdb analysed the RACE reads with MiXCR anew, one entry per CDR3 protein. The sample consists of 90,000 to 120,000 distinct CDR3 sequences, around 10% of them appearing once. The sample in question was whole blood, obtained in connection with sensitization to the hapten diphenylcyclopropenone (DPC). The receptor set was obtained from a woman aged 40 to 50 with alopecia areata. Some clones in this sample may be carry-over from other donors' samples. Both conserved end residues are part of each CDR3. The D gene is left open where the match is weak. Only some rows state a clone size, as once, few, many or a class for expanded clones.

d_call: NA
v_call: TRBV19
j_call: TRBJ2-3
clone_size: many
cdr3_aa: CASTPTISADTQYF
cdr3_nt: TGTGCCAGTACCCCTACTATTTCGGCAGATACGCAGTATTTT

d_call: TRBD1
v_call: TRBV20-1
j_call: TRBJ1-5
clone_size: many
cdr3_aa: CSAPSRQGTDQPQHF
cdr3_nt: TGCAGTGCTCCCTCTAGACAGGGAACCGATCAGCCCCAGCATTTT

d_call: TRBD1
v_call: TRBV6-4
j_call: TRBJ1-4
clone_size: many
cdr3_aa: CASSELGTGCCRVHVELFF
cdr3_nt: TGTGCCAGCAGTGAACTAGGGACAGGATGCTGCCGCGTCCATGTTGAACTGTTTTTT

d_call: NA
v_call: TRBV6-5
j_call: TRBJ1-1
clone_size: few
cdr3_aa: CASSPAARGNTEAFF
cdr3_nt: TGTGCCAGCAGCCCCGCGGCCAGGGGAAACACTGAAGCTTTCTTT

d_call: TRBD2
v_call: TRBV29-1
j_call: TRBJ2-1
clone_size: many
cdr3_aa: CSAHRGLAGEQFF
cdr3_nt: TGCAGCGCCCATCGGGGACTAGCGGGAGAGCAGTTCTTC

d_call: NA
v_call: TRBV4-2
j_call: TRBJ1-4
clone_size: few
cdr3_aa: CASSQVTENEKLFF
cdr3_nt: TGTGCCAGCAGCCAAGTCACAGAGAATGAAAAACTGTTTTTT

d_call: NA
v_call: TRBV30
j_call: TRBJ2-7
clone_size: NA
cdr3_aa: CAWRGTRYEQYF
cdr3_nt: TGTGCCTGGAGGGGGACTCGCTACGAGCAGTACTTC

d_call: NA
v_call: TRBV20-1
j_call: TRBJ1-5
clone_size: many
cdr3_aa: CSAESPKGAGNQPQHF
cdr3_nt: TGCAGTGCTGAGTCCCCCAAAGGGGCAGGCAATCAGCCCCAGCATTTT

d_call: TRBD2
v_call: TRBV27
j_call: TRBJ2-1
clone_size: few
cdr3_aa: CASSRGREVWDEQFF
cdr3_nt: TGTGCCAGCAGTCGTGGGCGGGAGGTTTGGGATGAGCAGTTCTTC

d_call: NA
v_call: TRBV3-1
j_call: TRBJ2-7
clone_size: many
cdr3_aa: CASSQGAAGSLSYEQYF
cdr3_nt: TGTGCCAGCAGCCAAGGGGCGGCGGGCTCACTCTCCTACGAGCAGTACTTC

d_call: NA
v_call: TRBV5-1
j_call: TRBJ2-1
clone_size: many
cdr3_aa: CASSTAGGEQFF
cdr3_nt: TGCGCCAGCAGCACTGCCGGGGGTGAGCAGTTCTTC

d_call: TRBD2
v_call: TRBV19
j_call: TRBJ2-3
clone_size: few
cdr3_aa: CASSIRGSDGDTQYF
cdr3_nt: TGTGCCAGTAGTATACGCGGGAGTGATGGCGATACGCAGTATTTT

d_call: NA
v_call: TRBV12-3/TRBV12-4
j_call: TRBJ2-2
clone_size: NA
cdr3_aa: CASRPSGTPTGELFF
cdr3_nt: TGTGCCAGCAGACCCTCCGGGACCCCCACCGGGGAGCTGTTTTTT

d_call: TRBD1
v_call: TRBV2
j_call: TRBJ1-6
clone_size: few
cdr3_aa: CASRSTGVGSPLHF
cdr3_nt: TGTGCCAGCAGATCAACAGGGGTTGGATCACCCCTCCACTTT

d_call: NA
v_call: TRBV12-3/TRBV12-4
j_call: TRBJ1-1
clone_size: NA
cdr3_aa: CASSTLGRNTEAFF
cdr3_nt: TGTGCCAGCAGTACCCTGGGGCGGAACACTGAAGCTTTCTTT

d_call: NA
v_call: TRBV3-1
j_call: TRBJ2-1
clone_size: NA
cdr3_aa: CASSLALEQFF
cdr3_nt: TGTGCCAGCAGCCTGGCCTTGGAGCAGTTCTTC

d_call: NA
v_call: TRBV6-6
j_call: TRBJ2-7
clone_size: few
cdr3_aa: CASSYSADGQTYEQYF
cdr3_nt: TGTGCCAGCAGTTACTCCGCCGATGGACAGACCTACGAGCAGTACTTC

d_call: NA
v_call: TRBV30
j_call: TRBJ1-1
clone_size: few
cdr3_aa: CAWSTLLGRAFF
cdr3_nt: TGTGCCTGGAGTACCCTTTTGGGCAGGGCTTTCTTT

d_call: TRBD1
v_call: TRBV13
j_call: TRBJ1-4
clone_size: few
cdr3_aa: CASSLFDRDSEKLFF
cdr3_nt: TGTGCCAGCAGCTTATTTGACAGGGATAGTGAAAAACTGTTTTTT

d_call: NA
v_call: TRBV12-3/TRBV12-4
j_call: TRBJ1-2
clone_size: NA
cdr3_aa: CACSFGQTLGYTF
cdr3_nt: TGTGCCTGCAGTTTTGGGCAGACCCTTGGCTACACCTTC

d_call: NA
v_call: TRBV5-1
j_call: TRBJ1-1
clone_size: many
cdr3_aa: CASSPPGASNTEAFF
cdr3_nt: TGCGCCAGCAGCCCCCCGGGCGCTTCAAACACTGAAGCTTTCTTT

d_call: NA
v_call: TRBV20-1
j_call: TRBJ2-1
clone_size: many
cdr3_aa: CSARGDRKEQFF
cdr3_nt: TGCAGTGCTAGAGGGGACCGAAAGGAACAGTTCTTC

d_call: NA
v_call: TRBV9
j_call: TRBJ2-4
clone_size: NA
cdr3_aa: CASSVGGLAKNIQYF
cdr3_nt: TGTGCCAGCAGCGTAGGTGGGTTAGCCAAAAACATTCAGTACTTC

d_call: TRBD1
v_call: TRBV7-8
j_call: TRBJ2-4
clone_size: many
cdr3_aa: CASSWITGTGKNIQYF
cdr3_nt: TGTGCCAGCAGCTGGATAACCGGGACAGGGAAAAACATTCAGTACTTC

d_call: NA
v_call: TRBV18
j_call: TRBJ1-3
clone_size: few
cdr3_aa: CASSSDLSQGSSENTIYF
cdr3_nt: TGTGCCAGCTCATCAGACCTTTCCCAAGGCAGCTCTGAAAACACCATATATTTT

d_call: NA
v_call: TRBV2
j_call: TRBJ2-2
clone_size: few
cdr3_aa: CASSVGGANTGELFF
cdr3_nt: TGTGCCAGCAGTGTAGGGGGAGCAAACACCGGGGAGCTGTTTTTT

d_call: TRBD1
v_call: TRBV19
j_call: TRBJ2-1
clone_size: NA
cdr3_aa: CASSRQGSNEQFF
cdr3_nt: TGTGCCAGTAGTAGACAGGGGTCCAATGAGCAGTTCTTC

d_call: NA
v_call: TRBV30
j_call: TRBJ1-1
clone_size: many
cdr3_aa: CAWTPGPLVNTEAFF
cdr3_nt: TGTGCCTGGACCCCCGGTCCATTAGTGAACACTGAAGCTTTCTTT

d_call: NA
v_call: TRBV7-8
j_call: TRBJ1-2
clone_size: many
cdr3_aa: CASSAFGQNYGYTF
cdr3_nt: TGTGCCAGCAGCGCTTTTGGACAGAACTATGGCTACACCTTC

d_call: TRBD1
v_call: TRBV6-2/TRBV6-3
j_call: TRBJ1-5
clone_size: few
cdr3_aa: CASSYSIGTGAVQPQHF
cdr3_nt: TGTGCCAGCAGTTACTCGATTGGGACAGGGGCCGTTCAGCCCCAGCATTTT

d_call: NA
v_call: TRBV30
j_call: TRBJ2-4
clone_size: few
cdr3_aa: CAWSAPGAKNIQYF
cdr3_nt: TGTGCCTGGAGTGCTCCCGGGGCCAAAAACATTCAGTACTTC

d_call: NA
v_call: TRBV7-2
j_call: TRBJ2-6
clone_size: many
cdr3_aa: CASVYPGQHSGANVLTF
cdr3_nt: TGTGCCAGCGTATATCCGGGACAACACTCTGGGGCCAACGTCCTGACTTTC

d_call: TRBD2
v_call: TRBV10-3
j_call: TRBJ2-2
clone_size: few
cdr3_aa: CAISAPSGVGYTGELFF
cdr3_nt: TGTGCCATCAGTGCCCCTAGCGGGGTGGGATACACCGGGGAGCTGTTTTTT

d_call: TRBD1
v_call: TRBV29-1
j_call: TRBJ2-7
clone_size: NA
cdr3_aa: CSVLPDRAPYEQYF
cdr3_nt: TGCAGCGTCTTACCGGACAGGGCGCCCTACGAGCAGTACTTC

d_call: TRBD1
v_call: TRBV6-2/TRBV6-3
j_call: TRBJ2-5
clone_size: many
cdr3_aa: CASRHGTGGETQYF
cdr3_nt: TGTGCCAGCAGACACGGGACAGGGGGGGAGACCCAGTACTTC

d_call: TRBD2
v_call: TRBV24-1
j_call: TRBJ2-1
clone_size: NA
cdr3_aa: CATSDGGVPSYEQFF
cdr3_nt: TGTGCCACCAGTGATGGGGGGGTCCCAAGTTATGAGCAGTTCTTC

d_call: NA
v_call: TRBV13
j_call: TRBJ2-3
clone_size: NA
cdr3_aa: CAGGRDTDTQYF
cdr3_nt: TGTGCCGGGGGCAGGGACACAGATACGCAGTATTTT

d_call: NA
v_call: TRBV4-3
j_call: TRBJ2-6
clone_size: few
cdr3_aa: CASSQRKVGSGANVLTF
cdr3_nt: TGCGCCAGCAGCCAACGAAAGGTTGGCTCTGGGGCCAACGTCCTGACTTTC

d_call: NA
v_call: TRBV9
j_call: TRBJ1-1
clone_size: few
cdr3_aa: CASSRWRDMNTEAFF
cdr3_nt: TGTGCCAGCAGTCGGTGGAGGGACATGAACACTGAAGCTTTCTTT

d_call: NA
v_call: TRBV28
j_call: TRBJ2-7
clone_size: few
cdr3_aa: CASSLSLNEQYF
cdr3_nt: TGTGCCAGCAGTTTAAGCCTGAATGAGCAGTACTTC

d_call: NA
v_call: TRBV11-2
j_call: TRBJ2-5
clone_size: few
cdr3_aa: CASSGTILQTQYF
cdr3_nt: TGTGCCAGCAGCGGGACAATCCTCCAGACCCAGTACTTC

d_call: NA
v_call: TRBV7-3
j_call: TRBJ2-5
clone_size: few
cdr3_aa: CASSPLAVPETQYF
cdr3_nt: TGTGCCAGCAGCCCCCTCGCAGTCCCGGAGACCCAGTACTTC